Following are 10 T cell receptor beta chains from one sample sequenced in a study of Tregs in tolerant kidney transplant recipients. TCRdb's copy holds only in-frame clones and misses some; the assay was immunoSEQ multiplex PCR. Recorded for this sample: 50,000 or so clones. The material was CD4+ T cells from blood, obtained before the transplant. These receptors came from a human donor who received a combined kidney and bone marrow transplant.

The CDR3 DNA, read in part, is TGTGCCAGCAGTGACAGACCGGGCGGGTATGGC. Translation: CASSDRPGGYG. The entire CDR3 protein reads CASSDRPGGYGYTF. The chain joins TRBV2 to TRBJ1-2; D gene uncertain. The read ends 3 residues before the CDR3 terminus; that terminus is restored from the germline J gene. Trimming stripped 3 bases from V and 5 bases from J, with 13 bases between. The germline V gene encodes CDR1 SNHLY and CDR2 FYNNEI. The CDR3 spans 14 residues.

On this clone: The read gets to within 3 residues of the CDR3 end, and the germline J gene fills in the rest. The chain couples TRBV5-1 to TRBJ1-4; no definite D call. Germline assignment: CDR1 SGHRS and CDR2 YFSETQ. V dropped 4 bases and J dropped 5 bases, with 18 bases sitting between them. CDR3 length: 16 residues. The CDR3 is CASSPLTASLNEKLFF. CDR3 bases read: TGCGCCAGCAGCCCCCTCACAGCTTCTCTAAATGAAAAA.

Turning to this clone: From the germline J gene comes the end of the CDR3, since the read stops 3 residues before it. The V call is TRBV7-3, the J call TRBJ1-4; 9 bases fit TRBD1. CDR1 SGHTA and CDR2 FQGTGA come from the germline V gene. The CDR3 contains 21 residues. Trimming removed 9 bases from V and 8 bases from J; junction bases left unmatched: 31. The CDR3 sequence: CASTLTSLRDRARGGSEKLFF. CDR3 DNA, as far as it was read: TGTGCCAGTACCTTAACTTCTCTCCGGGACAGGGCTCGAGGGGGATCGGAAAAA.

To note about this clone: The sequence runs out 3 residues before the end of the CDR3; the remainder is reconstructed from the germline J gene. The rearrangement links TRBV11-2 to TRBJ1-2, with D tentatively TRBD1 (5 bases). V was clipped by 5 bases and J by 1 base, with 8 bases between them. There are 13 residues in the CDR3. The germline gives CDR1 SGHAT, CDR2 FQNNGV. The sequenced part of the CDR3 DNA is TGTGCCAGCAGCCTTCAGGGTAACTATGGC. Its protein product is CASSLQGNYG. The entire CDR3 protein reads CASSLQGNYGYTF.

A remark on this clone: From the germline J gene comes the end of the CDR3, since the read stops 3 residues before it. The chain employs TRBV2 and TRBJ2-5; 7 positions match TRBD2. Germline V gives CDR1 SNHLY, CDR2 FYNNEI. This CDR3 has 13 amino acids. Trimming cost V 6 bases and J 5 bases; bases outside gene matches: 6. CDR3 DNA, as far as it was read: TGTGCCAGCAGGGAGCGGGGTGGGGAGACC. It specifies CASRERGGET. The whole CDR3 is CASRERGGETQYF.

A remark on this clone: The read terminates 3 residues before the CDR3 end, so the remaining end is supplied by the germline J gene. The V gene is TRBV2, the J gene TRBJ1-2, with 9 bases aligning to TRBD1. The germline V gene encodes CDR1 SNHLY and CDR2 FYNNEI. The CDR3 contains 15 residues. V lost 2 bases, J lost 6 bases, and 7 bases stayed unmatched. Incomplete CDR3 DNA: TGTGCCAGCAGTGAATGGGGGACAGGGAACAATGGC. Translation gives CASSEWGTGNNG. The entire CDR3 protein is CASSEWGTGNNGYTF.

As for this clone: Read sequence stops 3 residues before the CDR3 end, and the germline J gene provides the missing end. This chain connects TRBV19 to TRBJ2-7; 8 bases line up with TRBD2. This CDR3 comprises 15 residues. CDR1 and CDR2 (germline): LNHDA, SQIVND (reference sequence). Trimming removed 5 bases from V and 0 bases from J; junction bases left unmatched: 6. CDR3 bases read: TGTGCCAGTAGTCTGAAAGCGGGGGACTCCTACGAG. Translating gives CASSLKAGDSYE. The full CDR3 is CASSLKAGDSYEQYF.

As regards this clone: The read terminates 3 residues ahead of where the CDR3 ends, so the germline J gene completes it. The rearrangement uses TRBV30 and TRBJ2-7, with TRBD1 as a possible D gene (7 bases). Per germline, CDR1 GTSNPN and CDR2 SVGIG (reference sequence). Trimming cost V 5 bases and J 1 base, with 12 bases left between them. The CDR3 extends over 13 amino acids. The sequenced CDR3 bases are TGTGCCTGGCGGACAGGACTATCCTACGAG. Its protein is CAWRTGLSYE. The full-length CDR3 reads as CAWRTGLSYEQYF.

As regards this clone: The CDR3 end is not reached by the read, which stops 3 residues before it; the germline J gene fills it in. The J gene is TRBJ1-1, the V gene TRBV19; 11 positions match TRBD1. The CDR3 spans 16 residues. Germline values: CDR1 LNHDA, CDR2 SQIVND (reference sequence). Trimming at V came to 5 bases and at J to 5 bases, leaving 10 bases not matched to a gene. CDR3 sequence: CASSAGAGTGGTEAFF. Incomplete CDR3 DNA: TGTGCCAGTAGTGCCGGGGCGGGGACAGGGGGAACTGAA.

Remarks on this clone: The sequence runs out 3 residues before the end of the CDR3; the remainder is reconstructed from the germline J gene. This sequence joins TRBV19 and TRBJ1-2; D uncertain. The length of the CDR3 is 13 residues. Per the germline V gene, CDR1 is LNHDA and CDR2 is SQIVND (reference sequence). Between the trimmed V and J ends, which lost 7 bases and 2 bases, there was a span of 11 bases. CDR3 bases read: TGTGCCAGTACGCCCTTGAGGAACTATGGC. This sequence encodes CASTPLRNYG. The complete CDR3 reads CASTPLRNYGYTF.